Below, one TCR beta chain is given with its context. Only in-frame clones appear in the TCRdb table, and some are missing; sequencing was by immunoSEQ multiplex PCR. Of roughly 250,000 clones listed, around three quarters are singletons. With 1 base removed from V and 5 bases from J, the gap between germline ends came to 12 bases. The CDR3 runs to 14 residues. Germline CDR1 reads MGHDK; CDR2 reads SYGVNS. This specimen belongs to a study of blood T cell repertoires in COVID-19. This receptor was taken from a woman of 80 years or more with acute or convalescent COVID-19. The chain recombines TRBV25-1 with TRBJ2-7, with TRBD2 as a possible D gene (5 bases). Sequencing was performed on peripheral blood. The CDR3 sequence is CASSESGVFHEQYF. Here the CDR3 DNA reads TGTGCCAGCAGTGAATCCGGGGTTTTCCACGAGCAGTACTTC.